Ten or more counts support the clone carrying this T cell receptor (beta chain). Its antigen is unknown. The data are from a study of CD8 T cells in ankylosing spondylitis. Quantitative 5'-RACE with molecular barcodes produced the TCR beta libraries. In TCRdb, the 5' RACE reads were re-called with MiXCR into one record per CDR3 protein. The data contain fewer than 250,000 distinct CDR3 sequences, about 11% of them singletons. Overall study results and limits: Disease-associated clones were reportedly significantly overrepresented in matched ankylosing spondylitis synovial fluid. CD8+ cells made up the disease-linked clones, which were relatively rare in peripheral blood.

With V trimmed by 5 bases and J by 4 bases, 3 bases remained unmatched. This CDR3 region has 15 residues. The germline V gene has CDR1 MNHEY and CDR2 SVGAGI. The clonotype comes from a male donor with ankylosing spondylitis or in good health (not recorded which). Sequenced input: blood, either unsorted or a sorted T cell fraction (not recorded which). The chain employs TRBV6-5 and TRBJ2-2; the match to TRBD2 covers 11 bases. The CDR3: CASSTSGSGTGELFF. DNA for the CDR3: TGTGCCAGCAGTACTAGCGGGAGCGGCACCGGGGAGCTGTTTTTT.